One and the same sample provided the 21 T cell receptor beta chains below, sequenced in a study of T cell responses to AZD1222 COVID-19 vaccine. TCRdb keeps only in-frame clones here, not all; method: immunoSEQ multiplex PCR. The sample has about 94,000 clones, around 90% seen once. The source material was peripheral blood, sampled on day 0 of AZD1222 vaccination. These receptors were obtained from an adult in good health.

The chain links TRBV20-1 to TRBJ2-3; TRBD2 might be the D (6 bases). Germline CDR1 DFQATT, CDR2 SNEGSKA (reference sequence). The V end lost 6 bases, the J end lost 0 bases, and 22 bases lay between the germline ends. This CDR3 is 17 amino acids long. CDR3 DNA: TGCAGTGCCAGTAAGGCCGGGGGACGGAAAAGCACAGATACGCAGTATTTT. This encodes CSASKAGGRKSTDTQYF.

The CDR3 DNA follows: TGTGCCAGCAGCGGCCCGCTGGGCGGAGAGACCCAGTACTTC. Translating gives CASSGPLGGETQYF. This chain joins TRBV7-6 and TRBJ2-5; no definite D call. This CDR3 has 14 amino acids. Germline CDR1 SGHVS, CDR2 FNYEAQ. The V end lost 5 bases, the J end lost 4 bases, and 14 bases lay between the germline ends.

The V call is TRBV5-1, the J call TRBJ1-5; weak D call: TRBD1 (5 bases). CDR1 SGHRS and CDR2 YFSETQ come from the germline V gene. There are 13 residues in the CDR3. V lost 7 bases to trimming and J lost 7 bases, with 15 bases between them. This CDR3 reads CASSPGGAQPQHF. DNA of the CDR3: TGCGCCAGCTCCCCGGGCGGGGCCCAGCCCCAGCATTTT.

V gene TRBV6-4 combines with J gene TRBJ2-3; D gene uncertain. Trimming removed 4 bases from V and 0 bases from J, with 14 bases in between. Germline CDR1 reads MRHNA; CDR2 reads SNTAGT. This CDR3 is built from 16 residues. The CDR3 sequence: CASSAPDSPSTDTQYF. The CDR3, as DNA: TGTGCCAGCAGTGCGCCGGATTCTCCAAGCACAGATACGCAGTATTTT.

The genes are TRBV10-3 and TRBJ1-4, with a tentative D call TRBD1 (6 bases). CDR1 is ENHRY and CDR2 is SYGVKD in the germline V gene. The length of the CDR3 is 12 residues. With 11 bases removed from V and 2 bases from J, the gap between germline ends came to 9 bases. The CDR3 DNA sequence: TGTGCCGTACAGGGTACTAATGAAAAACTGTTTTTT. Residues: CAVQGTNEKLFF.

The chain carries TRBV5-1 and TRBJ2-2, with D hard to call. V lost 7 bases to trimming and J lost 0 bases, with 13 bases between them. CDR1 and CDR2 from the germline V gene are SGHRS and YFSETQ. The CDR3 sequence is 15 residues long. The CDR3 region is CASWLGVTNTGELFF. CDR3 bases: TGCGCCAGCTGGCTCGGTGTTACGAACACCGGGGAGCTGTTTTTT.

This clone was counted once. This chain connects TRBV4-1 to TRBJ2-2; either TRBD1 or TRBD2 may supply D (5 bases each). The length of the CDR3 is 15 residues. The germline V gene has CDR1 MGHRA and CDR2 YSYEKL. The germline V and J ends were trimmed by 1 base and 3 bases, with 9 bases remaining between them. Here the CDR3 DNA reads TGCGCCAGCAGCCAAGGTGAGGGGCACACCGGGGAGCTGTTTTTT. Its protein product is CASSQGEGHTGELFF.

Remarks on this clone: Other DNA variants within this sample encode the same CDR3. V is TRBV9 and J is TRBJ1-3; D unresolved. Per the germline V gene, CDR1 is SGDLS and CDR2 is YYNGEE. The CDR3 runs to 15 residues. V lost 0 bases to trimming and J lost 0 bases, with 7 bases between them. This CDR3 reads CASSVDGNSGNTIYF. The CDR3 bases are TGTGCCAGCAGCGTAGACGGGAACTCTGGAAACACCATATATTTT.

The DNA for the CDR3 is TGTGCCAGTAGTATGTCGGCAGGGACTGACGAGCAGTACTTC. It codes for CASSMSAGTDEQYF. The chain has TRBV19 and TRBJ2-7, with D perhaps matching TRBD2 (6 bases). The CDR3 is made up of 14 amino acids. The V and J ends lost 3 bases and 5 bases respectively, with 14 bases between them. In germline, CDR1 is LNHDA, CDR2 SQIVND (reference sequence).

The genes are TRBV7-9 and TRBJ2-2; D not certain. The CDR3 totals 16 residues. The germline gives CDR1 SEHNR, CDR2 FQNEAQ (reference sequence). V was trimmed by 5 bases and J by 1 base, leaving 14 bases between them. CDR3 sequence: CASSQWFGENTGELFF. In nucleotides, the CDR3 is TGTGCCAGCAGCCAATGGTTCGGTGAGAACACCGGGGAGCTGTTTTTT. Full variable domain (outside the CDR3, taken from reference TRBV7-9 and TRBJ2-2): DTGVSQNPRHKITKRGQNVTFRCDPISEHNRLYWYRQTLGQGPEFLTYFQNEAQLEKSRLLSDRFSAERPKGSFSTLEIQRTEQGDSAMYLCASSQWFGENTGELFFGEGSRLTVL.

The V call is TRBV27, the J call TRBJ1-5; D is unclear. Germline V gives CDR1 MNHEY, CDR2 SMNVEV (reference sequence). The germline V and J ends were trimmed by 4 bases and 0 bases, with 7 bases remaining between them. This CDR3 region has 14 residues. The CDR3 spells CASSSADSNQPQHF. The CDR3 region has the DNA TGTGCCAGCAGTTCTGCCGATAGCAATCAGCCCCAGCATTTT.

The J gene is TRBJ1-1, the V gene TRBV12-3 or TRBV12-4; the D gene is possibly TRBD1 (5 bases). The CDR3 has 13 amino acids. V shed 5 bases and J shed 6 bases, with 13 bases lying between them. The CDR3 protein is CASSPPGGAEAFF. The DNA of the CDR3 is TGTGCCAGCAGTCCCCCGGGGGGGGCTGAAGCTTTCTTT.

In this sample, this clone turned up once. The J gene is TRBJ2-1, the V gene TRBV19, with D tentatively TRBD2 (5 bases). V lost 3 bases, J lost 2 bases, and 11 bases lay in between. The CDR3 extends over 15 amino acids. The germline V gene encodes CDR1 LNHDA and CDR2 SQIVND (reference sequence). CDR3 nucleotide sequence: TGTGCCAGTAGTATCGCGGACGGGACCTACAATGAGCAGTTCTTC. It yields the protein CASSIADGTYNEQFF.

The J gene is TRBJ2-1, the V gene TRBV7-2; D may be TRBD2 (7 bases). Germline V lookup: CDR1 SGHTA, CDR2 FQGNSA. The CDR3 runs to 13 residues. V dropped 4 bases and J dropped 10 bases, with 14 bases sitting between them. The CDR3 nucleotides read TGTGCCAGCAGCTCGGGGGGCCGGGGCGAGCAGTTCTTC. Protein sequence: CASSSGGRGEQFF.

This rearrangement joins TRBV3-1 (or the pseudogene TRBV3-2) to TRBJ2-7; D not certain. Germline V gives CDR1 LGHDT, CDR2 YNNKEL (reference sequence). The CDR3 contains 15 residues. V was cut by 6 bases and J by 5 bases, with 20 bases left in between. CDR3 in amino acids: CASRGFGSLDHEQYF. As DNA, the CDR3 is TGTGCCAGCAGAGGGTTCGGCAGTCTGGACCACGAGCAGTACTTC.

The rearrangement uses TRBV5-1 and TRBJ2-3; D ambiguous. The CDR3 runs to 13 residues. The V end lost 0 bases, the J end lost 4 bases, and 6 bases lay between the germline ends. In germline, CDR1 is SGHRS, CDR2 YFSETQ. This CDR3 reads CASSLGTPDTQYF. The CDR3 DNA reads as TGCGCCAGCAGCTTGGGGACCCCAGATACGCAGTATTTT.

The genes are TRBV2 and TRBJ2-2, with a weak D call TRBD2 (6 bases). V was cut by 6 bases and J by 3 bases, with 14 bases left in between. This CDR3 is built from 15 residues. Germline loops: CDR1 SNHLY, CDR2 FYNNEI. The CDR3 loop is CASRGRSSDTGELFF. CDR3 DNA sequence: TGTGCCAGCAGGGGAAGATCTAGCGACACCGGGGAGCTGTTTTTT.

CDR3 amino acids: CASSLYPYNEQFF. The CDR3 DNA reads TGTGCCAGCAGTTTATATCCCTACAATGAGCAGTTCTTC. The chain uses TRBV27 and TRBJ2-1, with D uncertain. Germline V gene sequence: CDR1 MNHEY, CDR2 SMNVEV (reference sequence). This CDR3 comprises 13 residues. The germline V and J ends were trimmed by 1 base and 2 bases, with 3 bases remaining between them.

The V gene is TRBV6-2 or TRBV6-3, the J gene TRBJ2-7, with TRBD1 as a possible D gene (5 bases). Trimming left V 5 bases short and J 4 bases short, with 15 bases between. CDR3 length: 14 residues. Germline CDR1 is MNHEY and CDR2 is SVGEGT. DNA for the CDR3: TGTGCCAGCAGTCCCCTTACAGGCGAGTACGAGCAGTACTTC. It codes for CASSPLTGEYEQYF.

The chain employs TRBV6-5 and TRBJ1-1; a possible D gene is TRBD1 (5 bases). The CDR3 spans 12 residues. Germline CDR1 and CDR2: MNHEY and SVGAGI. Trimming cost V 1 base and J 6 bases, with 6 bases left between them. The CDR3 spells CASSYLGAEAFF. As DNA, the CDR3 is TGTGCCAGCAGTTACTTAGGGGCTGAAGCTTTCTTT.

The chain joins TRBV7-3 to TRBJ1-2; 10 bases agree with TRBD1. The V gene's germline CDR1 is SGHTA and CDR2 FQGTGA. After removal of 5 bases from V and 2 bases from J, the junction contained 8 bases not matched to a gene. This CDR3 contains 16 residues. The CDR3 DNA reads TGTGCCAGCAGCCCGGGACAGGGGTTCGCGAACTATGGCTACACCTTC. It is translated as CASSPGQGFANYGYTF.